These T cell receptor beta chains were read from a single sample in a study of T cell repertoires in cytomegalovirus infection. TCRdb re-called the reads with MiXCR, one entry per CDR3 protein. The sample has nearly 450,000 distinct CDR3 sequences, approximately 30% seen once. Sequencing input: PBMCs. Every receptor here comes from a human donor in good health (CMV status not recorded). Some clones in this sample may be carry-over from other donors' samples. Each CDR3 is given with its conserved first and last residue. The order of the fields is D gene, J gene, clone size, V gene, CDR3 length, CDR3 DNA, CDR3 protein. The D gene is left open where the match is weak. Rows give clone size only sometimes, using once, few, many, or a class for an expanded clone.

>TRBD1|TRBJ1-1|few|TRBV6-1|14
TGTGCCAGCAGACGCCGGGACAGGACAGCTGAAGCTTTCTTT
CASRRRDRTAEAFF
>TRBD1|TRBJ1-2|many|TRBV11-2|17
TGTGCCAGCAGCTCCGGGGGGACAGATGCTTTATTTTATGGCTACACCTTC
CASSSGGTDALFYGYTF
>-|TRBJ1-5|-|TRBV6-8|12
TGTGCCATCAGAAAAAGCAATCAGCCCCAGCATTTT
CAIRKSNQPQHF
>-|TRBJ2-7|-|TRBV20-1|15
TGCAGTGCTAGAGCCCAGGGACGGCGGAACTACGAGCAGTACTTC
CSARAQGRRNYEQYF
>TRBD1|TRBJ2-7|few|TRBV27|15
TGTGCCAGCAGTTTAGTCAGGGGGATAGTAGACGAGCAGTACTTC
CASSLVRGIVDEQYF
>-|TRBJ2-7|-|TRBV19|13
TGTGCCAGTAGTCCAACCTCAGGGGAGCTGTTGTACTTC
CASSPTSGELLYF
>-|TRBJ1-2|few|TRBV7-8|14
TGTGCCAGCAGCTTAATTTTTCCCACCTATGGCTACACCTTC
CASSLIFPTYGYTF
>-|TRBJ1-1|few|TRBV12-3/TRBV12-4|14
TGTGCCAGCAGTTATGAGGGAGTGTACACTGAAGCTTTCTTT
CASSYEGVYTEAFF
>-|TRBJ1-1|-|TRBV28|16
TGTGCCAGCAGTTTAATTAATGAGGGAGTGAGCACTGAAGCTTTCTTT
CASSLINEGVSTEAFF
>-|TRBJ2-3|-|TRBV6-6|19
TGTGCCAGCAGTTACGGTGCCCAAGGGGGGGTAGCGTACACAGATACGCAGTATTTT
CASSYGAQGGVAYTDTQYF
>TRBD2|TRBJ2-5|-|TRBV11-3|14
TGTGCCAGCAGCCCAGGGACTAGCGATCAGACCCAGTACTTC
CASSPGTSDQTQYF
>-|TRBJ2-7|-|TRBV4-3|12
TGCGCCAGCAGACAGGGACAAAACGAGCAGTACTTC
CASRQGQNEQYF
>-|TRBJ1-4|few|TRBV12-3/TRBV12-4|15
TGTGCCAGCAGTTTTGGGGGGCGGGGAAATGAAAAACTGTTTTTT
CASSFGGRGNEKLFF
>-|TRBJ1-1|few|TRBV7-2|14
TGTGCCAGCAGCTTAGTGGATGACAGTCTTGAAGCTTTCTTT
CASSLVDDSLEAFF
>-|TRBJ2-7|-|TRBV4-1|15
TGCGCCAGCAGCCAGACTGAAGCCAGGGACTACGAGCAGTACTTC
CASSQTEARDYEQYF
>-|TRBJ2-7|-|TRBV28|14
TGTGCCAGCCGACAGATCGGGGCCCCCTACGAGCAGTACTTC
CASRQIGAPYEQYF
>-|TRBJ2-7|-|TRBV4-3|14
TGCGCCAGCAGCCAAGACGAGGGAGCCTACGAGCAGTACTTC
CASSQDEGAYEQYF
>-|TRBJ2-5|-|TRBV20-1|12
TGCAGTGCCATCAAGGGTAAAGAGACCCAGTACTTC
CSAIKGKETQYF
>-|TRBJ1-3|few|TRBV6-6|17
TGTGCCAGCAGTTACTCTTTTTTCTGGACGGCTGGAAACACCATATATTTT
CASSYSFFWTAGNTIYF
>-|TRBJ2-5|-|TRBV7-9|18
TGTGCCAGCAGCCCAAGAGGTTGGCCGCCGGTCGGCCAAGAGACCCAGTACTTC
CASSPRGWPPVGQETQYF
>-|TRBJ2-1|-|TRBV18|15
TGTGCCAGCTCACCACCGGAGAGCTCGTTGAATGAGCAGTTCTTC
CASSPPESSLNEQFF
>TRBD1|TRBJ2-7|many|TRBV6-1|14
TGTGCCAGCAGTTCCAGGACAGGCTCCTACGAGCAGTACTTC
CASSSRTGSYEQYF
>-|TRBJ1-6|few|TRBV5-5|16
TGTGCCAGCAGCCCAGACAGGACCCTCTATAATTCACCCCTCCACTTT
CASSPDRTLYNSPLHF
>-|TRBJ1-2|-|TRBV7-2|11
TGTGCCAGCAGCCCCCGACTGATCTACACCTTC
CASSPRLIYTF
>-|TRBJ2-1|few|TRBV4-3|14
TGCGCCAGCAGCCAAGATCCGGGTGCCTATGAGCAGTTCTTC
CASSQDPGAYEQFF
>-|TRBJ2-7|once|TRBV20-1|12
TGCAGTTCTAGACTGTTCCTCCACGAGCAGTACTTC
CSSRLFLHEQYF
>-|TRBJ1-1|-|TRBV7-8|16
TGTGCCAGCAGCTTAGCGGCAGGCCGGAGGAACAATGAAGCTTTCTTT
CASSLAAGRRNNEAFF
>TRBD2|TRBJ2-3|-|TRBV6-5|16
TGTGCCAGCAGTTCCTGGACTAGCGGGGCGGCAGATACGCATTATTTT
CASSSWTSGAADTHYF
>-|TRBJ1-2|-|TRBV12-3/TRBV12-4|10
TGTGCCATAGGGGGCTATGGCTACACCTTC
CAIGGYGYTF
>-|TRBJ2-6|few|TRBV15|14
TGTGCCACCAGCAGACCCTCTGGGGCCAACGTCCTGACTTTC
CATSRPSGANVLTF
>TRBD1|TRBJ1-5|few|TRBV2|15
TGTGCCAGCAGTGAAATGGGACAGGCAAGGATTGCCCAGCATTTT
CASSEMGQARIAQHF
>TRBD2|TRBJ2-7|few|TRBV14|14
TGTGCCAGCAGCTTCCGCGGGGGAGGGAGCGAGCAGTACTTC
CASSFRGGGSEQYF
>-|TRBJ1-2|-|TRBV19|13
TGTGCCAGTAGCCGCGGGACCCCCGGAGGCTACACCTTC
CASSRGTPGGYTF
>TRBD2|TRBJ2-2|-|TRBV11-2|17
TGTGCCAGCAGTCACCGACTAGCGGGGACGTACACCGGGGAGCTGTTTTTT
CASSHRLAGTYTGELFF
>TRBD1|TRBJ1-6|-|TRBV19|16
TGTGACAGTAGTCCTCGGACAGGGGGCTTTGATTCACCCCTCCACTTT
CDSSPRTGGFDSPLHF
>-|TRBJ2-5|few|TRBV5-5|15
TGTGCCAGCAGCTTGTCATTGGACGTAGAAGAGACCCAGTACTTC
CASSLSLDVEETQYF
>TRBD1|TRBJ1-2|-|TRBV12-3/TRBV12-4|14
TGTGCCAGCACTCGGGGGACAGCAAACTATGGCTACACCTTC
CASTRGTANYGYTF
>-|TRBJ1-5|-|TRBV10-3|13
TGTGCCATCAGTGGGGCCCGGGGTCAGCCCCAGCATTTT
CAISGARGQPQHF
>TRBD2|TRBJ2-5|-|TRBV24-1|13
TGTGCCACCAGCCAAGCGGGGGAAGAGACCCAGTACTTC
CATSQAGEETQYF
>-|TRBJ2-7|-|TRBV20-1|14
TGCAGTGCTAGGAAACACGGGATACTATACGAGCAGTACTTC
CSARKHGILYEQYF
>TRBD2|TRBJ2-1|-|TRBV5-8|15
TGTGCCAGCAGCCCCCCTGGCGGGGGGGCCGGTGAGCAGTTGTTC
CASSPPGGGAGEQLF
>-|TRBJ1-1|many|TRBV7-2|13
TGTGCCAGCAGCTCCCCGCTAAACACTGAAGCTTTCTTT
CASSSPLNTEAFF
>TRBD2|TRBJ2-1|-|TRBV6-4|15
TGTGCCAGCAGTCCCCGTGTTAGCGGGACCAATGAGCAGTTCTTC
CASSPRVSGTNEQFF
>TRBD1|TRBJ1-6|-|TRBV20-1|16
TGCAGTGCGACCACGGGACAGAGCTCCTATAATTCACCCCTCCACTTT
CSATTGQSSYNSPLHF
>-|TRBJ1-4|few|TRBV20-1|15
TGCAGTGCTAGAGACCCCCTATGGGCTAATGAAAAACTGTTTTTT
CSARDPLWANEKLFF
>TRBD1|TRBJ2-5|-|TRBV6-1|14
TGTGCCAGCGGGACAGAGCAGTACCAAGAGACCCAGTACTTC
CASGTEQYQETQYF
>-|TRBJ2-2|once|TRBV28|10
TGTGCTACCTCCACCGGGGAGCTGTTTTTT
CATSTGELFF
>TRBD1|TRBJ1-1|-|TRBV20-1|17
TGCAGTGCTAGAGATCCATGGACAGGGGGTCTGAACACTGAAGCTTTCTTT
CSARDPWTGGLNTEAFF
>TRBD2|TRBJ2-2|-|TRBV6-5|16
TGTGCCAGCAGTTACCAGAGCGGGGGGTTAGGCGGGGAGCTGTTTTTT
CASSYQSGGLGGELFF
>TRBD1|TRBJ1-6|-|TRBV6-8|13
TGTGCCATCACTGCGACAGGGACCTCACCCCTCCACTTT
CAITATGTSPLHF
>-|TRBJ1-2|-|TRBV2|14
TGTGCCAGCAGTCCCGGGACCGACTCCTTAGGCTACACCTTC
CASSPGTDSLGYTF
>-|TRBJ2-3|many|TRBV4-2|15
TGCGCCAGCAGCCAACGCGGAGAGAACACAGATACGCAGTATTTT
CASSQRGENTDTQYF